Sequencing of this T cell receptor (beta chain) was carried out in a study of blood T cell repertoires in COVID-19. Study-level information: T cells, B-cell-depleted T cells, or PBMCs provided the cDNA or gDNA that served as material.

Clones were read by immunoSEQ multiplex PCR, and TCRdb kept only the in-frame ones, dropping some. This table holds under 300,000 clones, roughly 79% found once. V gave up 2 bases and J gave up 0 bases; unmatched junction bases: 6. The CDR3 has 17 residues. CDR1 is KGHSH, CDR2 LQKENI, per germline. The sample holds one count of this clone. In terms of age and location, participants ranged from roughly 18 to 89 years and lived in under 30 US areas. This chain uses TRBV18 with TRBJ2-2, with 7 positions matching TRBD2. The sequenced sample consisted of PBMCs or T cells enriched from blood (not recorded which). This sequence originates from a man aged 35 to 55 who had recovered from COVID-19. The CDR3 bases are TGTGCCAGCTCACCATGGGGGGGACCAGCGAACACCGGGGAGCTGTTTTTT. Its translation: CASSPWGGPANTGELFF.